This T cell receptor beta chain was retrieved from a study of somatic mutations in cytotoxic T cells in rheumatoid arthritis. Study information: Right after diagnosis, and before any treatment had started, patient peripheral blood (over 28 ml EDTA) was drawn.

Study results and limitations: Of around 60 patients, under 10 had a largest CD8+ clone that exceeded 20% of CD8+ cells. Measurement of CD8+ T-cell clonality revealed no significant difference between rheumatoid arthritis patients and age-matched healthy controls.

The V and J ends lost 7 bases and 6 bases respectively, with 15 bases between them. The CDR3 sequence is 14 residues long. Germline V gene data show CDR1 as SEHNR and CDR2 as FQNEAQ (reference sequence). A remark on this clone: Its cognate antigen is unknown.

Profiled with immunoSEQ multiplex PCR; TCRdb holds only in-frame clones, not every one. This sample has some 29,000 clones, with 85% to 90% found just once. Sequencing used CD8+ T cells sorted from blood. V usage is TRBV7-9 and J usage is TRBJ2-2; D is possibly TRBD2 (6 bases). The receptor was isolated from an adult with rheumatoid arthritis. This CDR3 is CASNYGGAAGELFF. The CDR3 bases are TGTGCCAGCAACTACGGAGGGGCCGCCGGGGAGCTGTTTTTT.